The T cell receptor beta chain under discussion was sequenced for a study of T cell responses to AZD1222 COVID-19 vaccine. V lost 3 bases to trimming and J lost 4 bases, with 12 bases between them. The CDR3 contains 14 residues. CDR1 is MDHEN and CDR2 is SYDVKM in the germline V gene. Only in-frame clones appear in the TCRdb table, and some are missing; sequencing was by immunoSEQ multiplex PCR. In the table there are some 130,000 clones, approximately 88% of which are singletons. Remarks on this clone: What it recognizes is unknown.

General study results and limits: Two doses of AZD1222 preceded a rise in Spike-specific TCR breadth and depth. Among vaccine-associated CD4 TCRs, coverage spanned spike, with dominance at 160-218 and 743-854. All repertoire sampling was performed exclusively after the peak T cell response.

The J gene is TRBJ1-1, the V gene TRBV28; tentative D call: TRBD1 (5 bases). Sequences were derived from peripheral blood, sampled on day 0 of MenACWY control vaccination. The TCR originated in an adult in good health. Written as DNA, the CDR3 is TGTGCCAGCAGTTTGGTCAGGGTGGGCACTGAAGCTTTCTTT. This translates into CASSLVRVGTEAFF.